Listed below are T cell receptor beta chains from one sample, sequenced in a study of T cells in Graves' hyperthyroidism and ophthalmopathy. TCRdb re-called the multiplex PCR reads through MiXCR, storing one row per CDR3 protein. The sample yields approximately 630,000 distinct CDR3 sequences, around 15% seen once. The sample consisted of blood. The receptors come from a woman under 40 with Graves' hyperthyroidism. Both conserved end residues are part of each CDR3. The order of the fields is D gene, clone size, J gene, V gene, CDR3 DNA, CDR3 protein. A D gene is named only where the DNA matches it firmly. Clone size is given for some rows only: seen once, a few or many times, or a class if the clone is expanded.

d_gene: TRBD2
abundance: many
j_gene: TRBJ2-5
v_gene: TRBV11-2
CDR3nt: TGTGCCAGCAGCCCCCTTAGGGTACCAAGGACTAGCGGGAGTGAAGAGACCCAGTACTTC
CDR3aa: CASSPLRVPRTSGSEETQYF

d_gene: NA
abundance: NA
j_gene: TRBJ2-5
v_gene: TRBV10-3
CDR3nt: TGTGCCATCAGGAGAGCATATAGCGGCCAAGAGACCCAGTACTTC
CDR3aa: CAIRRAYSGQETQYF

d_gene: TRBD1
abundance: few
j_gene: TRBJ1-5
v_gene: TRBV28
CDR3nt: TGTGCCAGCAGAGGGTCCCGGGACAGGGGCCATCAGCCCCAGCATTTT
CDR3aa: CASRGSRDRGHQPQHF

d_gene: NA
abundance: NA
j_gene: TRBJ1-3
v_gene: TRBV28
CDR3nt: TGTGCCAGCAACCAAAGACAGGACGGTGAGCGGAACACCATATATTTT
CDR3aa: CASNQRQDGERNTIYF

d_gene: NA
abundance: once
j_gene: TRBJ1-6
v_gene: TRBV15
CDR3nt: TGTGCCACCTCAGGGGACGATAATTCACCCCTCCACTTT
CDR3aa: CATSGDDNSPLHF

d_gene: TRBD2
abundance: NA
j_gene: TRBJ2-3
v_gene: TRBV29-1
CDR3nt: TGCAGCGTTGCGGGAGGAGCCCGCACAGATACGCAGTATTTT
CDR3aa: CSVAGGARTDTQYF

d_gene: NA
abundance: many
j_gene: TRBJ2-5
v_gene: TRBV5-1
CDR3nt: TGCGCCAGCAGGACAACCCACTCGAAAGAGACCCAGTACTTC
CDR3aa: CASRTTHSKETQYF

d_gene: NA
abundance: once
j_gene: TRBJ1-5
v_gene: TRBV6-1
CDR3nt: TGTGCCAGCGGTGAAGCGGGCAGGGAAGGGTCACCCCAGCATTTT
CDR3aa: CASGEAGREGSPQHF

d_gene: NA
abundance: few
j_gene: TRBJ2-7
v_gene: TRBV11-2
CDR3nt: TGTGCCAACAGCTTAGTTCAGAACTACGAGCAGTACTTC
CDR3aa: CANSLVQNYEQYF

d_gene: TRBD1
abundance: many
j_gene: TRBJ2-1
v_gene: TRBV7-8
CDR3nt: TGTGCCAGCAGCATAGGAACTACAGGGGTCTACAATGAGCAGTTCTTC
CDR3aa: CASSIGTTGVYNEQFF

d_gene: NA
abundance: NA
j_gene: TRBJ1-6
v_gene: TRBV20-1
CDR3nt: TGCAGTGCTAGAGATCGGGCGCGGGCGGGGAATTCACCCCTCCACTTT
CDR3aa: CSARDRARAGNSPLHF

d_gene: NA
abundance: many
j_gene: TRBJ2-5
v_gene: TRBV11-3
CDR3nt: TGTGCCAGCAGCTTCCCCGAGGAGACCCAGTACTTC
CDR3aa: CASSFPEETQYF

d_gene: NA
abundance: many
j_gene: TRBJ2-7
v_gene: TRBV7-9
CDR3nt: TGTGCCAGCAGCCCCTCGGGGAACGAGCAGTACTTC
CDR3aa: CASSPSGNEQYF

d_gene: NA
abundance: NA
j_gene: TRBJ2-3
v_gene: TRBV7-2
CDR3nt: TGTGCCAGCAGCCAAACCGGTCCCGGGGCGACAGATACGCAGTATTTT
CDR3aa: CASSQTGPGATDTQYF

d_gene: NA
abundance: many
j_gene: TRBJ2-1
v_gene: TRBV6-2/TRBV6-3
CDR3nt: TGTGCCAGCACCCCTAGGGGGAGGAACAATGAGCAGTTCTTC
CDR3aa: CASTPRGRNNEQFF